These 15 T cell receptor beta chains originate from one sample sequenced in a study of cytomegalovirus exposure and HLA in healthy donors. Amplification used 60 Vbeta primers and 13 Jbeta primers. TCRdb's table, derived via immunoSEQ multiplex PCR, lists solely in-frame clones and lacks some. Of roughly 170,000 clones in the sample, approximately 80% were seen once. The specimen sequenced was PBMCs. These receptors came from a woman under 30 in good health and CMV-seronegative.

The V call is TRBV7-3, the J call TRBJ1-1, with D unclear. V lost 2 bases and J lost 1, with 8 bases in between. The V gene's germline CDR1 is SGHTA and CDR2 FQGTGA. The CDR3 has 14 residues. The CDR3 is CASSLGLSNTEAFF. CDR3 DNA: TGTGCCAGCAGCTTAGGGCTTTCGAACACTGAAGCTTTCTTT.

The chain employs TRBV6-5 and TRBJ2-7; D perhaps matches TRBD2 (5 bases). V shed 5 bases and J shed 0 bases, with 11 bases lying between them. The germline V gene encodes CDR1 MNHEY and CDR2 SVGAGI. The CDR3 length is 14 residues. The CDR3 reads CASSQPDSSYEQYF. CDR3 DNA sequence: TGTGCCAGCAGTCAACCGGACTCCTCCTACGAGCAGTACTTC.

This clone was detected once. The chain joins TRBV28 to TRBJ1-4; TRBD1 matches 11 bases. Germline loops: CDR1 MDHEN, CDR2 SYDVKM. The V and J ends lost 6 bases and 7 bases, in that order; junction bases with no gene match: 4. This CDR3 spans 14 amino acids. The DNA for the CDR3 is TGTGCCAGCAGGGGGACAGGGGGTAGTGAAAAACTGTTTTTT. Its protein is CASRGTGGSEKLFF.

The J gene is TRBJ2-7, the V gene TRBV5-1, with TRBD2 matching 13 bases. This CDR3 has 16 amino acids. The germline gives CDR1 SGHRS, CDR2 YFSETQ. V dropped 2 bases and J dropped 2; count of bases not matched to a gene: 4. The CDR3 region has the DNA TGCGCCAGCAGCTTTGGGACTAGCGGGGTACCCTACGAGCAGTACTTC. Amino acids: CASSFGTSGVPYEQYF.

This clone turned up a few times. This rearrangement joins TRBV29-1 to TRBJ2-3; 8 nucleotides agree with TRBD2. Germline V gives CDR1 SQVTM, CDR2 ANQGSEA. The CDR3 consists of 14 residues. Unmatched junction bases numbered 6, after V lost 3 bases and J lost 4 bases. DNA for the CDR3: TGCAGCGTTGAGCCAGCGGGAGCCCCAGATACGCAGTATTTT. Protein: CSVEPAGAPDTQYF.

The V and J genes are TRBV6-6 and TRBJ1-5; 9 bases are shared with TRBD1. CDR1 is MNHNY, CDR2 SVGAGI, per germline (reference sequence). The CDR3 has 16 amino acids. The V segment lost 6 bases and the J segment 0 bases; nucleotides outside the gene matches: 6. CDR3 nucleotides: TGTGCCAGCAGATCTGGGACAGGGTATAGCAATCAGCCCCAGCATTTT. It yields the protein CASRSGTGYSNQPQHF.

The chain uses TRBV19 and TRBJ1-5; D is undetermined. Trimming left V 3 bases short and J 6 bases short, with 21 bases between. This CDR3 spans 17 amino acids. The germline CDR1 and CDR2 sequences are LNHDA and SQIVND (reference sequence). The CDR3 region has the DNA TGTGCCAGTAGTATGGTCGGTGGTCCAGGTTTTAGTCAGCCCCAGCATTTT. Protein sequence: CASSMVGGPGFSQPQHF.

The genes are TRBV28 and TRBJ2-3; a possible D gene is TRBD2 (6 bases). Looked up from germline, CDR1 is MDHEN and CDR2 is SYDVKM. The CDR3 is 16 amino acids. V was pared by 7 bases and J by 6 bases, with 23 bases between. CDR3 sequence: CASKDGVAGGSDTQYF. The CDR3 nucleotides are TGTGCCAGCAAAGACGGGGTAGCCGGGGGTTCGGATACGCAGTATTTT. Using reference TRBV28 and TRBJ2-3 for the parts outside the CDR3, the full variable domain is DVKVTQSSRYLVKRTGEKVFLECVQDMDHENMFWYRQDPGLGLRLIYFSYDVKMKEKGDIPEGYSVSREKKERFSLILESASTNQTSMYLCASKDGVAGGSDTQYFGPGTRLTVL.

This clone was picked up a small number of times. The genes are TRBV5-6 and TRBJ2-1; D is possibly TRBD1 (5 bases). V was shortened by 4 bases and J by 5 bases, with 13 bases between the two germline ends. Germline V gene sequence: CDR1 SGHDT, CDR2 YYEEEE. The CDR3 sequence is 14 residues long. CDR3 amino acids: CASSLMTEDNEQFF. The CDR3, as DNA: TGTGCCAGCAGCCTGATGACAGAGGACAATGAGCAGTTCTTC.

The genes are TRBV9 and TRBJ2-2, with 11 positions matching TRBD2. The junction had 8 bases not matched to a gene; V was cut back by 2 bases and J by 5 bases. The CDR3 has 17 residues. Germline-derived CDR1 and CDR2 are SGDLS and YYNGEE. DNA of the CDR3: TGTGCCAGCAGCGTCCAGAGGGGACTAGCGGATACCGGGGAGCTGTTTTTT. Translating gives CASSVQRGLADTGELFF.

The J gene is TRBJ2-5, the V gene TRBV18; D is perhaps TRBD1 (5 bases). This CDR3 has 14 residues. Trimming removed 3 bases from V and 5 bases from J, with 13 bases in between. CDR1 and CDR2 (germline): KGHSH, LQKENI. CDR3 loop: CASSPAGAGETQYF. DNA of the CDR3: TGTGCCAGCTCACCTGCTGGGGCAGGGGAGACCCAGTACTTC.

This clone was detected only a few times. The rearrangement joins TRBV10-1 to TRBJ1-5; TRBD1 is a possible D gene (6 bases). This CDR3 has 16 amino acids. From germline, CDR1 is WNHNN and CDR2 SYGVQD (reference sequence). V shed 3 bases and J shed 2 bases, with 14 bases lying between them. In DNA form, the CDR3 reads TGCGCCAGCAGTGATAAACCGGACAGAGGCAATCAGCCCCAGCATTTT. This encodes CASSDKPDRGNQPQHF.

The chain combines TRBV10-3 with TRBJ2-1; TRBD2 agrees at 7 bases. V was pared by 10 bases and J by 0 bases, with 9 bases of the junction left unmatched. CDR3 length: 15 residues. Germline V gene data show CDR1 as ENHRY and CDR2 as SYGVKD. CDR3 sequence reads: CATRAGLSSYNEQFF. In DNA, the CDR3 is TGTGCCACCCGAGCGGGATTAAGCTCCTACAATGAGCAGTTCTTC.

This clone was recorded a few times. Other DNA sequences in the same sample also yield this CDR3. The chain carries TRBV27 and TRBJ2-7; D unresolved. Trimming left V 5 bases short and J 3 bases short, with 14 bases between. The CDR3 runs to 14 residues. Germline values: CDR1 MNHEY, CDR2 SMNVEV (reference sequence). CDR3 DNA: TGTGCCAGCAGTCCCGCCTTCCGGAGCTACGAGCAGTACTTC. It is translated as CASSPAFRSYEQYF.

The chain carries TRBV10-3 and TRBJ2-1; TRBD2 matches at 7 bases. J lost 5 bases, V lost 3 bases, and 13 bases had no gene match. The CDR3 length is 17 residues. In germline, CDR1 is ENHRY, CDR2 SYGVKD. This CDR3 is CAISELGAGRGDNEQFF. The CDR3 region has the DNA TGTGCCATCAGTGAACTAGGAGCGGGAAGAGGGGACAATGAGCAGTTCTTC.